Reported below is one T cell receptor (beta chain). In the authors' workflow: Counts of nucleated cells, estimated from reference gene primer amplification, were obtained. Sequencing was performed with immunoSEQ multiplex PCR; in TCRdb, only in-frame clones are kept and a portion is missing. D and trimming were read from the DNA, whereas the V and J calls and clone size are those reported in that table. The sample holds roughly 90,000 clones, around four fifths seen once. This sample was included in a study of blood T cell repertoires in COVID-19. Study context: Collection of acute and convalescent COVID-19 samples took place in the United States, Italy and Spain. T cells, B-cell-depleted T cells, or PBMCs provided the cDNA or gDNA that served as material.

The sequencing input was peripheral blood. This TCR was recovered from a woman between 65 and 79 years old with acute or convalescent COVID-19.

The CDR3 region is CASTETGLPNYGYTF. The CDR3 bases are TGTGCCAGCACCGAAACAGGTTTGCCTAACTATGGCTACACCTTC. The chain joins TRBV2 to TRBJ1-2; the D gene is possibly TRBD1 (5 bases). V lost 7 bases and J lost 0, with 15 bases in between. The CDR3 length is 15 residues. Per the germline V gene, CDR1 is SNHLY and CDR2 is FYNNEI.